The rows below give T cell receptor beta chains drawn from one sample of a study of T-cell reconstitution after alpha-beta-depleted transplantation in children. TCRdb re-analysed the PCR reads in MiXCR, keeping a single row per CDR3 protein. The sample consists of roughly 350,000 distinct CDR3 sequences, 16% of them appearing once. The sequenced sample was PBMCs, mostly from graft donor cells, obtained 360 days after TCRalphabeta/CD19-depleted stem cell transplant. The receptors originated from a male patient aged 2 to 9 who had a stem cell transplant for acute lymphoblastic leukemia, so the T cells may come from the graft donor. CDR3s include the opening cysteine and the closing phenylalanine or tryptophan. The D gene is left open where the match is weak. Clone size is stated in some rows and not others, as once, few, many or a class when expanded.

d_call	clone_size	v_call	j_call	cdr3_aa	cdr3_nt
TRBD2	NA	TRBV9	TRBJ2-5	CASSPRLAGPQETQYF	TGTGCCAGCAGCCCCCGACTAGCGGGCCCCCAAGAGACCCAGTACTTC
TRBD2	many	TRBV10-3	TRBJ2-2	CAISEPPGLGEGVRTGELFF	TGTGCCATCAGTGAGCCCCCCGGCCTGGGGGAGGGAGTAAGGACCGGGGAGCTGTTTTTT
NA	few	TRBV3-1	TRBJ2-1	CASSQVGEQFF	TGTGCCAGCAGCCAAGTCGGTGAGCAGTTCTTC
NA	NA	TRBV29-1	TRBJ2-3	CSVGQPMFTDTQYF	TGCAGCGTTGGGCAGCCAATGTTCACAGATACGCAGTATTTT
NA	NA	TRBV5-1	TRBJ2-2	CASSLRVQVNTGELFF	TGCGCCAGCAGCTTGCGAGTACAGGTGAACACCGGGGAGCTGTTTTTT
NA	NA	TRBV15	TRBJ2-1	CATSRGSGHEQFF	TGTGCCACCAGCAGAGGCTCGGGCCATGAGCAGTTCTTC
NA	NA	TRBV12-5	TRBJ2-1	CASGLVLGPYNEQFF	TGTGCTAGTGGTTTGGTACTCGGGCCCTACAATGAGCAGTTCTTC
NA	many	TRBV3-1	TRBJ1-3	CASSQDQRGIGNTIYF	TGTGCCAGCAGCCAAGACCAAAGGGGAATCGGAAACACCATATATTTT
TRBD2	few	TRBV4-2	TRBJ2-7	CASSQVAGSSEQYF	TGTGCCAGCAGCCAAGTAGCGGGAAGCTCCGAGCAGTACTTC
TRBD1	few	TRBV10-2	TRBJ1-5	CASRTTGVSNQPQHF	TGCGCCAGCAGAACCACAGGGGTTAGCAATCAGCCCCAGCATTTT
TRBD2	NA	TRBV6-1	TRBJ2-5	CASRLAGGYQETQYF	TGTGCCAGCAGGCTAGCGGGAGGGTACCAAGAGACCCAGTACTTC
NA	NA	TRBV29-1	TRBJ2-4	CSAVGGLAKNIQYF	TGCAGCGCTGTGGGGGGGCTAGCCAAAAACATTCAGTACTTC
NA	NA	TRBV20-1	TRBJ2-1	CSARDVVRQASSYNEQFF	TGCAGTGCTAGAGATGTGGTTCGGCAGGCCAGCTCCTACAATGAGCAGTTCTTC
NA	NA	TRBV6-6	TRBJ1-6	CASSRVGRSPLHF	TGTGCCAGCAGTCGCGTGGGGAGGTCACCCCTCCACTTT
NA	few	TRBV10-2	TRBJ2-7	CASSVDSPRSYEQYF	TGCGCCAGCAGTGTGGATTCCCCGAGGTCCTACGAGCAGTACTTC
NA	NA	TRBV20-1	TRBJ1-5	CSAKSRFNQPQHF	TGCAGTGCTAAATCCCGCTTCAATCAGCCCCAGCATTTT